The 2 T cell receptor beta chains in this list originate from one sample, sequenced in a study of blood T cells in healthy people across ages. Next came a second PCR, run for roughly 7 to 12 cycles, which used a sample-barcoded 5' primer along with a J-beta primer mix. Via MiXCR, TCRdb re-called the 5' RACE reads, giving one row per CDR3 protein. The table has 1.5 million or so distinct CDR3 sequences, approximately 38% seen once. The sequencing input was blood. The receptors here all came from a woman between 18 and 29 years old in good health.

The rearrangement uses TRBV20-1 and TRBJ2-3, with 7 bases identical to TRBD2. This CDR3 is built from 12 residues. Germline values: CDR1 DFQATT, CDR2 SNEGSKA (reference sequence). CDR3 sequence: CVGGPGTDTQYF. CDR3 nucleotides: TGCGTGGGAGGGCCGGGAACAGATACGCAGTATTTT.

The chain couples TRBV7-2 to TRBJ2-4; TRBD1 matches at 9 bases. CDR1 SGHTA and CDR2 FQGNSA come from the germline V gene. CDR3 length equals 15 residues. J gave up 7 bases and V 1 base, and 5 bases lay outside the gene matches. The CDR3 sequence is CASSLGPGTGNIQYF. The CDR3 region has the DNA TGTGCCAGCAGCTTAGGCCCCGGGACAGGGAACATTCAGTACTTC.